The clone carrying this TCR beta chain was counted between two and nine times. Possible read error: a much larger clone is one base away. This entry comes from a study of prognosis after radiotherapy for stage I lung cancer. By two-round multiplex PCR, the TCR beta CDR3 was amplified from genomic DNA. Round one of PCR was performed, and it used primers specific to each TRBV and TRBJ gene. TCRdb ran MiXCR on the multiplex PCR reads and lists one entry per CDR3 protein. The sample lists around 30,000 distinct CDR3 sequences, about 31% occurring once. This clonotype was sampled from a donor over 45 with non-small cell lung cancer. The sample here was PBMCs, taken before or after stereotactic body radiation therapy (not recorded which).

As DNA, the CDR3 is TGTTCCAGCAGTTCCCACCTTCAGGGGAACACAGATACGCAGTATTTT. It translates to CSSSSHLQGNTDTQYF. J is TRBJ2-3 and V is TRBV6-5, with D possibly matching TRBD1 (6 bases). The CDR3 spans 16 residues. The germline gives CDR1 MNHEY, CDR2 SVGAGI.